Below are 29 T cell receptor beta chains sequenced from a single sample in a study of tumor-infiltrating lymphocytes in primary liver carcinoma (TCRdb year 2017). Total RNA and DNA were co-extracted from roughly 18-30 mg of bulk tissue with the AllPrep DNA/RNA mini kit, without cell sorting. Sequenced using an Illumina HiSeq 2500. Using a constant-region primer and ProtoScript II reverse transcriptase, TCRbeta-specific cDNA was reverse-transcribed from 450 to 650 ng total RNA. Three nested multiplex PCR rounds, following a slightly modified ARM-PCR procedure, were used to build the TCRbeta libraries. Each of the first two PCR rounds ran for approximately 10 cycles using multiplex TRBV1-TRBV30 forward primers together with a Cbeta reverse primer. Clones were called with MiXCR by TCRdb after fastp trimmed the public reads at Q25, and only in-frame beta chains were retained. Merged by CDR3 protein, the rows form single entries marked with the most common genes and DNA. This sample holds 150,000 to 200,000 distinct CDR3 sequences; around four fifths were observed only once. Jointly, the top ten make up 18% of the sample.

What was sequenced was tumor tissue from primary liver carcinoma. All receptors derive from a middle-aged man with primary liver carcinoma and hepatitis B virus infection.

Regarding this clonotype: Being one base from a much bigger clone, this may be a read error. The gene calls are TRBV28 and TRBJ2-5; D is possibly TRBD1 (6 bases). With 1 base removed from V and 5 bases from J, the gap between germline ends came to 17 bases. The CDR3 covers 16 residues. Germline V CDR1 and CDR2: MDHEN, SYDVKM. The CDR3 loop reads CASSLYTGTGYETQYF. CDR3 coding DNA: TGTGCCAGCAGTTTATATACAGGGACGGGGTACGAGACCCAGTACTTC.

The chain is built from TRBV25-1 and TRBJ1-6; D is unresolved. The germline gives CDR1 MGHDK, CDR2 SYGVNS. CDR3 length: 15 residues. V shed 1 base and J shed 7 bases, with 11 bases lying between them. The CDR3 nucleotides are TGTGCCAGCAGTGAATTAGAGGGCACAAATTCACCCCTCCACTTT. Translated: CASSELEGTNSPLHF.

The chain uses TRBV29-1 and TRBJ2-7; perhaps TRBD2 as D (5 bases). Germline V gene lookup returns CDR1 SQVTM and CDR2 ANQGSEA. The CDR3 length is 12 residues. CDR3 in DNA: TGCAGAGAGGGTTGGGGTAGTCACGAGCAGTACTTC. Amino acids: CREGWGSHEQYF.

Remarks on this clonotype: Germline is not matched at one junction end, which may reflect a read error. CDR3 bases: TGTGCCAGCAGCTTATGCTCGAGCTCCTACAATGAGCAATTCTTC. It translates to CASSLCSSSYNEQFF. The gene calls are TRBV7-3 and TRBJ2-1; D is unresolved. Looked up from germline, CDR1 is SGHTA and CDR2 is FQGTGA. The CDR3 contains 15 residues.

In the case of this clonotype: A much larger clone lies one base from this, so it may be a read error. The CDR3 DNA is TGTGCCAGCAGTGTCATACAGGGCTTCGGGGGATACGAGCAGTACTTC. This encodes CASSVIQGFGGYEQYF. This chain connects TRBV28 to TRBJ2-7; D is possibly TRBD1 or TRBD2 (6 bases each). The V and J ends lost 5 bases and 4 bases respectively, with 21 bases between them. Germline CDR1 and CDR2: MDHEN and SYDVKM. This CDR3 comprises 16 residues.

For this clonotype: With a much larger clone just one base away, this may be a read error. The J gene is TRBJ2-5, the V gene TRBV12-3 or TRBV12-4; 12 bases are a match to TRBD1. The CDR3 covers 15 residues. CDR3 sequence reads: CASCSGQGARETQHF. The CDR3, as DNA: TGTGCCAGCTGTTCGGGACAGGGGGCGCGGGAGACCCAGCACTTC.

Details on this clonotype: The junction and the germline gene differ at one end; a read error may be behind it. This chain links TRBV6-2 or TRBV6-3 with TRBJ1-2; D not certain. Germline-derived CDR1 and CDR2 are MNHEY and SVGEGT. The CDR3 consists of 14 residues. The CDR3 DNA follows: TGTGCCGGCAGTTACTCCTCGGGAAACTATGGCTACTCCTTC. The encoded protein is CAGSYSSGNYGYSF.

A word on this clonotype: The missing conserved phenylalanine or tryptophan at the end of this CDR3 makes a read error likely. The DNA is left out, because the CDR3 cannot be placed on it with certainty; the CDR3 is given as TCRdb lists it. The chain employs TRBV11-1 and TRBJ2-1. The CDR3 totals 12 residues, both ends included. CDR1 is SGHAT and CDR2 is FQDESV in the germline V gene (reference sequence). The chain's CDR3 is CASIEVVGKHFL.

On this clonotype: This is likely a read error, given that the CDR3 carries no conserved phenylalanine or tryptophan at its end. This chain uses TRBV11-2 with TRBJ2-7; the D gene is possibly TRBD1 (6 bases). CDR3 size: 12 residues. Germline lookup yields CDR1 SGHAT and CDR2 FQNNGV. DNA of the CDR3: TGTGCCTGCAGTCCCAGGGGCTACGAGCAGTACTTG. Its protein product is CACSPRGYEQYL.

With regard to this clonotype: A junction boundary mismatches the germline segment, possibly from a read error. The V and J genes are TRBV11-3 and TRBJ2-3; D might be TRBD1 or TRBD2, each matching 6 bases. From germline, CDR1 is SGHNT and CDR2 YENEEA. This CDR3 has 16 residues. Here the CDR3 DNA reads TGTGCGAGCAGCTTCTCCGGGGGCCTAGGGGGGGATACGCAGTATTTT. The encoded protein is CASSFSGGLGGDTQYF.

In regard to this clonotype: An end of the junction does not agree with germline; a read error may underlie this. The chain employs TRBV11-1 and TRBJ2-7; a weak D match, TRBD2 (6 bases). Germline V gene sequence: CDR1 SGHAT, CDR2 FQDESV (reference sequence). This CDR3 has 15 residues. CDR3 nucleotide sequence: TGTGTCAGCAGCTTATCCCGGGACTCCTCATACGAGCAGTACTTC. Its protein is CVSSLSRDSSYEQYF. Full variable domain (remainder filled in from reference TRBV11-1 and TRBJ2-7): EAEVAQSPRYKITEKSQAVAFWCDPISGHATLYWYRQILGQGPELLVQFQDESVVDDSQLPKDRFSAERLKGVDSTLKIQPAELGDSAMYLCVSSLSRDSSYEQYFGPGTRLTVT.

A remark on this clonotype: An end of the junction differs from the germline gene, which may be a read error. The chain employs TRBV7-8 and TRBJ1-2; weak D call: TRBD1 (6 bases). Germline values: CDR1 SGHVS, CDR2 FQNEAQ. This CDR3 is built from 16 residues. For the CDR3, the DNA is TGTTCCAGCAGCTTATCCCGCCAGGGGTTAGAGTATGGCTTCACCTTC. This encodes CSSSLSRQGLEYGFTF.

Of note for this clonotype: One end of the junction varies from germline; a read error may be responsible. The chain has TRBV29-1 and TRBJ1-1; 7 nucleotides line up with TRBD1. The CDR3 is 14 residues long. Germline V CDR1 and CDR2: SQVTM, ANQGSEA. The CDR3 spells CSVAGGGLITEVFF. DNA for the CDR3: TGCAGCGTCGCAGGGGGGGGCCTGATCACTGAAGTTTTCTTT.

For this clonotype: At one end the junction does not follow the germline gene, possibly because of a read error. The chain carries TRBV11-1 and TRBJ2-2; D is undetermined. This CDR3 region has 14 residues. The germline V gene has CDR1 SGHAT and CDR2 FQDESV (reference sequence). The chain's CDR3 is CVSSLWANTGELFF. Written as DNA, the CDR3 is TGTGTCAGCAGTTTATGGGCAAACACCGGGGAGCTGTTTTTT.

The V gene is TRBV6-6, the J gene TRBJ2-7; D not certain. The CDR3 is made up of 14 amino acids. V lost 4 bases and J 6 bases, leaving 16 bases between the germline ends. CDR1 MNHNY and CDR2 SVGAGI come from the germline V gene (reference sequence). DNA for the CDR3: TGTGCCAGCAGTTGCTCTGGCAAGTTCGGCGAGCAGTACTTC. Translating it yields CASSCSGKFGEQYF.

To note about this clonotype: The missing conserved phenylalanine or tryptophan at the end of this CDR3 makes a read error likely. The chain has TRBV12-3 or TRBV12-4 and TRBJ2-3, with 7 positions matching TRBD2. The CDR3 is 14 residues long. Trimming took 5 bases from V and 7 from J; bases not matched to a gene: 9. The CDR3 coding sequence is TGTGCCAGCAGTCCCGGGACTAAGCCAAATACGCAGTATTGT. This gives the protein CASSPGTKPNTQYC.

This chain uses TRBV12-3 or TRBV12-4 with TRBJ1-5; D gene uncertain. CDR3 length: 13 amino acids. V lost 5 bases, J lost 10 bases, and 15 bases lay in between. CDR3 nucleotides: TGTGCCAGCAGTGGGCCGGGGTTTCTACCCCAGCATTTT. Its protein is CASSGPGFLPQHF.

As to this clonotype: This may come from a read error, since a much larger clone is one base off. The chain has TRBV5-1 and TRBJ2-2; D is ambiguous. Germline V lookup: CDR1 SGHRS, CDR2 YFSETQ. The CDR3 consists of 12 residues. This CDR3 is CDSSLSDGELFF. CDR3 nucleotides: TGCGACAGCAGCTTATCCGACGGGGAGCTGTTTTTT.

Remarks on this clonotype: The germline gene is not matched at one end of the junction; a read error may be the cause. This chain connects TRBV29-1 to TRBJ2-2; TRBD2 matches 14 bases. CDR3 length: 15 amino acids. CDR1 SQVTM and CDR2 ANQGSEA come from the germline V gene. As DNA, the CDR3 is TGCAGCGCGGCCGGGACTAGCGGGGGAACCGGAGAGCTGTTTTTT. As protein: CSAAGTSGGTGELFF.

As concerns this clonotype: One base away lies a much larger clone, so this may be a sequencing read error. The CDR3 reads CANSLGGTGYNEQFF. The CDR3 DNA reads TGCGCCAACAGCCTTGGCGGGACAGGGTACAATGAGCAGTTCTTC. The rearrangement uses TRBV4-1 and TRBJ2-1; the match to TRBD1 covers 9 bases. This CDR3 is 15 amino acids long. The germline V gene has CDR1 MGHRA and CDR2 YSYEKL.

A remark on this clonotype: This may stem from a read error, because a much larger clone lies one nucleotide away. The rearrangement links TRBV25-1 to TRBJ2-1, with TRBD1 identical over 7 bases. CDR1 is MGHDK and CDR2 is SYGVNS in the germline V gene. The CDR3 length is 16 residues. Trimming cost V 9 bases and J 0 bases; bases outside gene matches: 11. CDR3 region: CASQMGQLGSYNEQFF. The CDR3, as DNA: TGTGCCAGTCAAATGGGACAGCTTGGCTCCTACAATGAGCAGTTCTTC.

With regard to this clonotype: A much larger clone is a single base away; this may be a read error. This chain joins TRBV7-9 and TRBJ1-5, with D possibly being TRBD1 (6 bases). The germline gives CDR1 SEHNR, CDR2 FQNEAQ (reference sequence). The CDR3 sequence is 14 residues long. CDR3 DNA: TGTGCCAGCAACTTAGCGGGACACAATCAGCCCCAGCATTTT. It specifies CASNLAGHNQPQHF.

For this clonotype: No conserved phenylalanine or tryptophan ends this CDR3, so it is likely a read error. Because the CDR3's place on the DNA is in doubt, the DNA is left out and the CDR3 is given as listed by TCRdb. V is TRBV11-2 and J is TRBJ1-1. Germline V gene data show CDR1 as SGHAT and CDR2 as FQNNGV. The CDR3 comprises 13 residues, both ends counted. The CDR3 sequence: CACSLGLNTEVII.

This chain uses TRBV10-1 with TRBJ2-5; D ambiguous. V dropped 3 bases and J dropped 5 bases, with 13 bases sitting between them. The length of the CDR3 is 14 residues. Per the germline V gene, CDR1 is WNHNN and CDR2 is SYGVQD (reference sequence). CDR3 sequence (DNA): TGCGCCAGCAGTGACACCGTAACCTTGGAGACCCAGTACTTC. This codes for CASSDTVTLETQYF.

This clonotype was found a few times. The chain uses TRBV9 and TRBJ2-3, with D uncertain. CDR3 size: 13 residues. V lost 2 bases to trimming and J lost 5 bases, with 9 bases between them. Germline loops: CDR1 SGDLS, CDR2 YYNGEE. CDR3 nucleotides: TGTGCCAGCAGCGTTACCTTGAAAGATACGCAGTATTTT. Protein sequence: CASSVTLKDTQYF.

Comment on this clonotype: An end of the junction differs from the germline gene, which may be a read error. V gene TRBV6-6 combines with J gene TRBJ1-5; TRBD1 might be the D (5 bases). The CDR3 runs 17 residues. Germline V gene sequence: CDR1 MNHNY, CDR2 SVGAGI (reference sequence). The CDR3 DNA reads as TGTGCCAGCAGTTACTCGAAGGCACAAAGGGGCAAACAGCCCCACCATTTT. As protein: CASSYSKAQRGKQPHHF.

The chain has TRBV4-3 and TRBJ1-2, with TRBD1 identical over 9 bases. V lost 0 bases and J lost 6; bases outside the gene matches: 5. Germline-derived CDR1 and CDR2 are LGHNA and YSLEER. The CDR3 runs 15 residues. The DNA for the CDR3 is TGCGCCAGCAGCCAAGATTTAGGGACAGGGCATGGCTACACCTTC. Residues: CASSQDLGTGHGYTF.

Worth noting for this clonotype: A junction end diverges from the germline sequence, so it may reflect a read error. The CDR3: CTSSTGGTQYF. The CDR3 bases are TGTACCAGCAGCACGGGGGGGACGCAGTATTTT. V usage is TRBV11-2 and J usage is TRBJ2-3, with 8 bases identical to TRBD2. This CDR3 region has 11 residues. CDR1 is SGHAT and CDR2 is FQNNGV in the germline V gene.

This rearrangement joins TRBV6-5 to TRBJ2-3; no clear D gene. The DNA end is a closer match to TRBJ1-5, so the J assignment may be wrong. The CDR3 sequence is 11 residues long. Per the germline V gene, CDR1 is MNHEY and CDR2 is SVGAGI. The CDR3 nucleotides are TGTGCCAGTGATGAATGGGGTACGCAGCATTTT. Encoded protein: CASDEWGTQHF.